This entry features one T cell receptor beta chain sequence. The data were produced by immunoSEQ multiplex PCR, yet TCRdb's version contains in-frame clones alone and is incomplete. The data show 200,000 to 300,000 clones, roughly 80% seen once. The record originates from a study of blood T cell repertoires in COVID-19. This TCR came from a man aged 60-69 years with acute or convalescent COVID-19. The specimen was peripheral blood.

CDR3 DNA sequence: TGTGCCGGCGGACAGGGAGTCGTCGATGGCTACACCTTC. Amino acids: CAGGQGVVDGYTF. V gene TRBV2 combines with J gene TRBJ1-2, with TRBD1 matching over 8 bases. Germline V gene data show CDR1 as SNHLY and CDR2 as FYNNEI. V lost 11 bases to trimming and J lost 6 bases; unmatched junction nucleotides: 11. CDR3 length: 13 amino acids.